The text below deals with one T cell receptor (beta chain). Its antigen is unknown. The PCR contained 60 Vbeta and 13 Jbeta primers. Sequenced by immunoSEQ multiplex PCR; TCRdb stores in-frame clones only, minus some. The sample holds 170,000 or so clones; around 81% are singletons and the top ten take under 2.5%. The sample belongs to a study of cytomegalovirus exposure and HLA in healthy donors. Findings and caveats of the study: According to a later analysis, donors in an Asian-associated ancestry cluster reportedly had fewer N-insertions than the approximately 720-donor mean.

The sequence derives from a woman aged 30 to 39 in good health and CMV-seronegative. Sample: PBMCs.

The CDR3 loop is CASHAGAYQPQHF. CDR3 DNA: TGTGCCAGCCATGCAGGGGCCTATCAGCCCCAGCATTTT. This chain links TRBV2 with TRBJ1-5; D is perhaps TRBD1 (6 bases). Germline-derived CDR1 and CDR2 are SNHLY and FYNNEI. V lost 8 bases, J lost 5 bases, and 13 bases lay in between. The CDR3 sequence is 13 residues long.